This TCR beta chain was profiled in a study of a mutant IDH1 vaccine in newly diagnosed glioma. For the study at large: First vaccine doses came 4-6 weeks after radiotherapy alone, or with temozolomide cycles.

Measured with immunoSEQ multiplex PCR; TCRdb has only the in-frame clones, and not every one. The sample has some 57,000 clones, less than 90% seen once. Documented time point: week 35, safety follow-up. The investigators gave 300 ug of mutant IDH1 20-mer peptide in each vaccine dose, together with topical imiquimod. The study gave patients eight vaccinations in weeks 1, 3, 5, 7, 11, 15, 19, 23. Findings and caveats of the study: With respect to changes in top peripheral T cell clonotypes, pseudoprogression seemed unrelated.

The ends lost 5 bases at V and 0 bases at J; junction bases unmatched: 10. This CDR3 comprises 18 residues. Germline V CDR1 and CDR2: SGHVS, FQNEAQ. Points on this clone: Its target is not known.

The chain joins TRBV7-8 to TRBJ2-1; 10 bases align to TRBD2. This sequence originates from a woman aged 18-35 years with glioma. Sample: PBMCs, taken from a glioma patient whose treatment included an IDH1 peptide vaccine. The CDR3 sequence is CASSPIPRTSGSYNEQFF. The DNA for the CDR3 is TGTGCCAGCAGCCCTATCCCCCGGACTAGCGGCTCCTACAATGAGCAGTTCTTC. Complete variable domain (other parts from reference TRBV7-8 and TRBJ2-1): GAGVSQSPRYKVAKRGQDVALRCDPISGHVSLFWYQQALGQGPEFLTYFQNEAQLDKSGLPSDRFFAERPEGSVSTLKIQRTQQEDSAVYLCASSPIPRTSGSYNEQFFGPGTRLTVL.